This is a list of T cell receptor beta chains from one sample in a study of post-analysis software for immune sequencing data. Via MiXCR, TCRdb re-called the PCR reads, giving one row per CDR3 protein. The sample records 700,000 to 900,000 distinct CDR3 sequences, 46% being singletons. The sample taken for sequencing was blood. These receptors all come from a girl between 10 and 17 years old with multiple sclerosis. Both conserved end residues are trimmed from each CDR3. Size tells how often a clone was seen (once, few, many) or the class of an expanded clone, and some rows leave it out.

few TRBJ1-2 TRBV28 ASSRTTGNHGYT
- TRBJ2-3 TRBV20-1 SAIRARRTDTDTQY
few TRBJ2-5 TRBV10-1 ASSRLAGETQY
few TRBJ1-2 TRBV20-1 SARDRGGHGYT
- TRBJ2-6 TRBV5-1 ASSRPTGTGMGANVLT
- TRBJ2-1 TRBV9 ASSAPGSSYNEQF
- TRBJ2-7 TRBV9 ASSPSLAMDYEQY
- TRBJ2-7 TRBV6-5 ASSQTSGSGEQY
- TRBJ2-5 TRBV7-9 ASSPRDLQETQY
- TRBJ2-1 TRBV28 ASTPGDGSYNEQF
- TRBJ2-3 TRBV20-1 SARPSGRAADTQY
- TRBJ2-5 TRBV10-3 AISGGLMETQY
- TRBJ2-5 TRBV29-1 SVVTGARETQY
few TRBJ2-3 TRBV7-2 ASSLPTTDTQY
- TRBJ2-1 TRBV27 ASSSGLAGGYNEQF
few TRBJ2-7 TRBV15 ATSGDRGQRKGQY
once TRBJ1-1 TRBV12-3/TRBV12-4 ASSPGTAQNTEAF
- TRBJ2-2 TRBV27 ASSLTTGELF
many TRBJ2-7 TRBV29-1 SVRQGSNEQY
- TRBJ2-2 TRBV7-2 ASRTSGSTGELF
- TRBJ1-1 TRBV7-3 ASSSDSNTEAF
- TRBJ2-3 TRBV6-1 ASINRGLTDTQY
- TRBJ1-2 TRBV6-5 AVKAANYGYT
- TRBJ2-5 TRBV3-1 ASSLGQKAYQETQY
- TRBJ1-1 TRBV15 ATSNFRAGNTEAF
few TRBJ2-5 TRBV20-1 SASGSSVQETQY
- TRBJ2-1 TRBV7-9 ASSSRGTSDNEQF
- TRBJ2-6 TRBV12-3/TRBV12-4 ASSLGREANVLT
few TRBJ2-1 TRBV7-3 ASSSDPYNEQF
- TRBJ1-2 TRBV7-2 ASSFPGQNGYT
- TRBJ2-3 TRBV12-3/TRBV12-4 ASSRTSGSRRFPY
- TRBJ2-5 TRBV20-1 SANLISGRQETQY
- TRBJ2-1 TRBV14 ASSQYSGTSGRSHEQF
- TRBJ1-2 TRBV5-1 ASSLEGGLNGYT
few TRBJ2-7 TRBV20-1 SAKPTSGRLYEQY
- TRBJ2-5 TRBV7-9 ASSRDRGKTQY
- TRBJ2-1 TRBV29-1 SGGLAGDEQF
- TRBJ1-3 TRBV7-6 ASGRQEGRGNTIY
once TRBJ2-2 TRBV15 ATSSRGPSKFTGELF
once TRBJ2-3 TRBV2 ASSTGLAGEADTQY
- TRBJ1-6 TRBV7-2 ASSLSGTDNSPLH
- TRBJ1-2 TRBV4-2 ASSQGQGASYGYT
- TRBJ2-7 TRBV4-2 ASSQDRGEWYEQY
- TRBJ2-5 TRBV5-1 ASKATSGRGSGETQY
few TRBJ2-1 TRBV12-3/TRBV12-4 ASGPREGLDLEQF
- TRBJ2-5 TRBV27 ASSFPGVEQY